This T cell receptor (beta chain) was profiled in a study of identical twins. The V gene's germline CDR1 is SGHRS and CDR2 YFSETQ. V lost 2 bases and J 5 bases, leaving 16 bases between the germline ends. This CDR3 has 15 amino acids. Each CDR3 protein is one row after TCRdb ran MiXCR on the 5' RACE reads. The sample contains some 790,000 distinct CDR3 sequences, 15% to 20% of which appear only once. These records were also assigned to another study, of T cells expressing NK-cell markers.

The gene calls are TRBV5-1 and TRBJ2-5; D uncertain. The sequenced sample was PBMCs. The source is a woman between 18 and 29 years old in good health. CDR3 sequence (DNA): TGCGCCAGCAGCTTATACAAGGGCCCTGGGGAGACCCAGTACTTC. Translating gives CASSLYKGPGETQYF.